The clone carrying this T cell receptor (beta chain) was seen a few times. Its antigen is not identified. The sample belongs to a study of identical twins. cDNA molecules carried unique molecular identifiers, and template switching added a universal primer site. TCRdb used MiXCR to reprocess the 5' RACE reads, holding one entry per CDR3 protein. The sample yields 1.5 million to 2 million distinct CDR3 sequences, about 31% seen once. The donors were all healthy and Caucasian. Study-wide results and caveats: Surplus twin overlap in beta out-of-frame sequences was less pronounced.

From germline, CDR1 is MDHEN and CDR2 SYDVKM. The length of the CDR3 is 13 residues. J was trimmed by 8 bases and V by 10 bases; bases with no gene match: 13. Sequencing was carried out using cord blood. The source is a newborn girl in good health. The genes are TRBV28 and TRBJ1-2; 7 bases align to TRBD1. CDR3 sequence (DNA): TGTGCCACAAAGACAGGGAATAGTGGGGGCTACACCTTC. As protein: CATKTGNSGGYTF.